A single sample gave rise to the 7 T cell receptor beta chains below, sequenced in a study of neoadjuvant anti-PD-1 for oral cavity cancer. Profiling relied on immunoSEQ multiplex PCR, and the TCRdb table lists in-frame clones only, not all of them. The data show roughly 15,000 clones, around 80% seen once. Time point denoted: after neoadjuvant nivolumab, at surgical resection. The material was PBMCs, obtained after nivolumab (anti-PD-1) treatment. These receptor sequences come from a person between 35 and 79 years old with oral cavity squamous cell carcinoma.

The chain recombines TRBV4-1 with TRBJ2-5; a weak D match, TRBD2 (5 bases). This CDR3 is 15 amino acids long. Germline V CDR1 and CDR2: MGHRA, YSYEKL. Trimming cost V 0 bases and J 1 base, with 9 bases left between them. CDR3 DNA sequence: TGCGCCAGCAGCCAAGAAGGGAGTATCCAAGAGACCCAGTACTTC. This sequence encodes CASSQEGSIQETQYF.

In this sample, this clone turned up once. This chain joins TRBV2 and TRBJ2-5; tentatively, D is TRBD2 (5 bases). From germline, CDR1 is SNHLY and CDR2 FYNNEI. This CDR3 is built from 11 residues. The V end lost 7 bases, the J end lost 3 bases, and 6 bases lay between the germline ends. For the CDR3, the DNA is TGTGCCAGCAAGGGAGAAGAGACCCAGTACTTC. Translating it yields CASKGEETQYF.

The genes are TRBV15 and TRBJ2-5; tentative D call: TRBD2 (5 bases). CDR3 length equals 15 residues. The germline V gene has CDR1 LNHNV and CDR2 YYDKDF (reference sequence). The V gene lost 3 bases and the J gene lost 5 bases, with 16 bases spanning the gap. The CDR3 is CATSRHLLDEETQYF. CDR3 DNA sequence: TGTGCCACCAGCAGGCATCTACTAGATGAGGAGACCCAGTACTTC.

V and J are TRBV5-5 and TRBJ1-4; D not resolved. Germline lookup yields CDR1 SGHKS and CDR2 YYEKEE (reference sequence). The CDR3 runs 13 residues. Trimming took off 0 bases at V and 7 bases at J, with 7 bases between the two ends. CDR3 sequence (DNA): TGTGCCAGCAGCTTGGGCCCCCTTGAAAAACTGTTTTTT. Its protein product is CASSLGPLEKLFF.

The chain is built from TRBV9 and TRBJ2-3, with TRBD2 matching 9 bases. CDR3 length: 18 residues. J gave up 4 bases and V 0 bases, and 12 bases lay outside the gene matches. Germline assignment: CDR1 SGDLS and CDR2 YYNGEE. The CDR3 spells CASSVGDPWAGGADTQYF. As DNA, the CDR3 is TGTGCCAGCAGCGTAGGAGACCCATGGGCGGGAGGGGCAGATACGCAGTATTTT.

In its sample, this clone was seen once. The chain combines TRBV4-2 with TRBJ1-5; no definite D call. Trimming pared 0 bases from V and 1 base from J, leaving 4 bases between. Germline CDR1 LGHNA, CDR2 YNFKEQ. The CDR3 extends over 14 amino acids. The CDR3 bases are TGTGCCAGCAGCCAAGATGGGAGCAATCAGCCCCAGCATTTT. This gives the protein CASSQDGSNQPQHF.

V usage is TRBV7-8 and J usage is TRBJ2-4, with 11 bases identical to TRBD2. The CDR3 loop spans 17 amino acids. The germline V gene encodes CDR1 SGHVS and CDR2 FQNEAQ. After removal of 4 bases from V and 1 base from J, the junction contained 6 bases not matched to a gene. CDR3 in amino acids: CASSSVTSGNAKNIQYF. For the CDR3, the DNA is TGTGCCAGCAGCTCGGTGACTAGCGGGAATGCCAAAAACATTCAGTACTTC.